There are a few counts of the clone carrying this TCR beta chain. This specimen comes from a study of blood T cell repertoires in COVID-19. Study overall: PBMCs, B-cell-depleted T cells, or T cells were the source of the cDNA or gDNA that made up the material.

V shed 6 bases and J 6 bases; nucleotides not matched to a gene: 7. The CDR3 spans 15 residues. From germline, CDR1 is MNHEY and CDR2 SVGAGI. Original handling: Estimates of nucleated cell counts were drawn from the amplification of reference gene primers. Clones were sequenced by immunoSEQ multiplex PCR, and TCRdb holds only the in-frame ones, with some missing. That table supplies the V and J calls and clone size; D and trimming were determined from the DNA. The table shows just under 100,000 clones, with about 86% occurring only once. The sequencing sample was made of peripheral blood. This TCR was sampled from a woman aged 55-75 years in a cohort sampled during active or convalescent COVID-19. V and J are TRBV6-5 and TRBJ1-6; 8 nucleotides align to TRBD1. The CDR3 here is CASRRQGNGNSPLHF. The DNA for the CDR3 is TGTGCCAGCAGAAGACAGGGGAACGGTAATTCACCCCTCCACTTT.